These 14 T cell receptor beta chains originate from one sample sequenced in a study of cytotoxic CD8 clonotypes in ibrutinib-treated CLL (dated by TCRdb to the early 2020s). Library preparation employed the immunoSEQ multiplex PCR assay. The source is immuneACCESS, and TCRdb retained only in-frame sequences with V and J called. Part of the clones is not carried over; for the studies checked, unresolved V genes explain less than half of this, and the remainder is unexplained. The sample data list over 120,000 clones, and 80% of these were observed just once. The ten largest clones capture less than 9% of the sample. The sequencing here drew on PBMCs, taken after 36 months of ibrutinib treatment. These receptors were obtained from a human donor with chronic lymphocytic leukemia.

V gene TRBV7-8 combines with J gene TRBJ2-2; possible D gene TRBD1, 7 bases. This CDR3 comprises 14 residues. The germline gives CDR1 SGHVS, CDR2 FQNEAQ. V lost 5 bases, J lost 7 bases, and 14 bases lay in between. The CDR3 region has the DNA TGTGCCAGCAGCGAAGCAGGGGGGAACGGGGAGCTGTTTTTT. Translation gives CASSEAGGNGELFF.

In DNA, the CDR3 is TGCGCCAGCAGCCAAGATATGACGGACGGACGGAACACTGAAGCTTTCTTT. This encodes CASSQDMTDGRNTEAFF. The gene calls are TRBV4-1 and TRBJ1-1, with no clear D. V lost 0 bases, J lost 1 base, and 15 bases lay in between. CDR3 size: 17 residues. The germline CDR1 and CDR2 sequences are MGHRA and YSYEKL.

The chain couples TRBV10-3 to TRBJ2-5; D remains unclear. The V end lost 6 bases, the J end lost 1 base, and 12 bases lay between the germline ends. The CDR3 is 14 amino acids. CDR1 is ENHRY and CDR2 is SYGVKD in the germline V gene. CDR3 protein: CAIRADLLQETQYF. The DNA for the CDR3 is TGTGCCATCAGAGCCGACCTCCTCCAAGAGACCCAGTACTTC.

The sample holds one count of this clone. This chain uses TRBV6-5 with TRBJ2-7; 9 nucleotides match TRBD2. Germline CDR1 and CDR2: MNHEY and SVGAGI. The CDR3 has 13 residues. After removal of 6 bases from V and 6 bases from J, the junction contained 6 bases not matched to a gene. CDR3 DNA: TGTGCCAGCAGCGGTCTAGCGGGACTCGAGCAGTACTTC. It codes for CASSGLAGLEQYF.

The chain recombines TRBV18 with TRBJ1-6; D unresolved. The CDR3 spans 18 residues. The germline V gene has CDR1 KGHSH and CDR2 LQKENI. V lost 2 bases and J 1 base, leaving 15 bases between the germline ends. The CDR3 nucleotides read TGTGCCAGCTCACCAATGCCCGGGAGGACGTCCTATAATTCACCCCTCCACTTT. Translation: CASSPMPGRTSYNSPLHF.

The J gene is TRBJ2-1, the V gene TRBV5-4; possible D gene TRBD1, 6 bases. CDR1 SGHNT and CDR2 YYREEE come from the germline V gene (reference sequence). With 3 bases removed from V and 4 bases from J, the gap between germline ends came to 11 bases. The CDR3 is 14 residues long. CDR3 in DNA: TGTGCCAGCAGCTGGGGGCAGGGGTACAATGAGCAGTTCTTC. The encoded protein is CASSWGQGYNEQFF. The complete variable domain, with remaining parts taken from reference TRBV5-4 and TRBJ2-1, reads ETGVTQSPTHLIKTRGQQVTLRCSSQSGHNTVSWYQQALGQGPQFIFQYYREEENGRGNFPPRFSGLQFPNYSSELNVNALELDDSALYLCASSWGQGYNEQFFGPGTRLTVL.

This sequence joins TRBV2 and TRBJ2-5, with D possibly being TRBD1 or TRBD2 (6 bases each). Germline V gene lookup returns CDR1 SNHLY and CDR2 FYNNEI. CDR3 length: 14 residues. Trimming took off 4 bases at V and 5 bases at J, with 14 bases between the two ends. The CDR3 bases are TGTGCCAGCAGTGCCATGGGGGCGGGGGAGACCCAGTACTTC. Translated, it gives CASSAMGAGETQYF.

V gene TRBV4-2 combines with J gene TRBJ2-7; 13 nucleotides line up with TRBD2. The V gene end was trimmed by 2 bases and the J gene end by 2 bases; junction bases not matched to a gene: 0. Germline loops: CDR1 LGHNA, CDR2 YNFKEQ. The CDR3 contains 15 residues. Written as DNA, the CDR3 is TGTGCCAGCAGCCAAACTAGCGGGGGGGCCTACGAGCAGTACTTC. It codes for CASSQTSGGAYEQYF.

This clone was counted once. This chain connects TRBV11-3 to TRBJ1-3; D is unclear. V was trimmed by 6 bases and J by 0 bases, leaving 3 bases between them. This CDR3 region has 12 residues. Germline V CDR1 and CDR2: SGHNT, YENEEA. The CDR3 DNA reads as TGTGCCAGCAGTCCCTCTGGAAACACCATATATTTT. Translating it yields CASSPSGNTIYF.

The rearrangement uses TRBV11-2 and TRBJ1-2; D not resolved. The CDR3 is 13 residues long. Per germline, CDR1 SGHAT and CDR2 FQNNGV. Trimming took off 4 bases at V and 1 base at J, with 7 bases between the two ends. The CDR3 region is CASSSTGNYGYTF. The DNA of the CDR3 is TGTGCCAGCAGCTCGACGGGTAACTATGGCTACACCTTC.

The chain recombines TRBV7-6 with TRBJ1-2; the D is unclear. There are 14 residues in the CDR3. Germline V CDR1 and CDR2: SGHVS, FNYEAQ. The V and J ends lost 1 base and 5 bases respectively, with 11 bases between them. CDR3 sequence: CASSLDDGGYGYTF. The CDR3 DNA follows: TGTGCCAGCAGCTTAGATGACGGAGGGTATGGCTACACCTTC.

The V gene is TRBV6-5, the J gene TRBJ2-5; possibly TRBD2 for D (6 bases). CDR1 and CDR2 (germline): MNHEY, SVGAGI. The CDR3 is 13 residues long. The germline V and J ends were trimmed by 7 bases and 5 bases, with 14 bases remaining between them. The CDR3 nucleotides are TGTGCCAGCAAACGCGGGACGGGGGAGACCCAGTACTTC. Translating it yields CASKRGTGETQYF.

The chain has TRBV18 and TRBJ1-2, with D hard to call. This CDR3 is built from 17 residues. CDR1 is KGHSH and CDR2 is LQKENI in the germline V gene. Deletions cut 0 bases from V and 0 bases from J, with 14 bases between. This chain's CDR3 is CASSPPGNRRTNYGYTF. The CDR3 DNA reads TGTGCCAGCTCACCACCAGGGAACAGACGTACTAACTATGGCTACACCTTC.

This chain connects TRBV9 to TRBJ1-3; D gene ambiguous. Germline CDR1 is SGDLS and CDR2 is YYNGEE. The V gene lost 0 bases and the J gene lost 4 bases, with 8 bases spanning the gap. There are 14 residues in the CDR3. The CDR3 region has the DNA TGTGCCAGCAGCGTAGAGGCCATGGGAAACACCATATATTTT. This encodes CASSVEAMGNTIYF.